These 3 T cell receptor beta chains originate from one sample sequenced in a study of shared clonotypes between healthy human individuals. Profiled with immunoSEQ multiplex PCR; TCRdb holds only in-frame clones, not every one. The sample gives 850,000 to 1,200,000 clones, around 76% of which show up once; 1.4% to 1.5% is in the top ten. What was sequenced was memory CD4+ T cells sorted from blood. Indicated subset: CD45RA-negative fraction. These TCRs come from a man in his late teens or twenties in good health.

The chain carries TRBV9 and TRBJ1-2; D gene unclear. CDR1 is SGDLS and CDR2 is YYNGEE in the germline V gene. CDR3 length: 13 residues. V dropped 4 bases and J dropped 4 bases, with 11 bases sitting between them. The CDR3 region is CASSPEAFYGYTF. The CDR3 nucleotides are TGTGCCAGCAGCCCCGAAGCTTTCTATGGCTACACCTTC.

This chain links TRBV29-1 with TRBJ2-1, with TRBD1 as a possible D gene (6 bases). The CDR3 runs to 15 residues. Germline CDR1 reads SQVTM; CDR2 reads ANQGSEA. V was trimmed by 6 bases and J by 2 bases, leaving 17 bases between them. The CDR3 coding sequence is TGCAGCGTCCCCAGACCAGGGGTGGCCTACAATGAGCAGTTCTTC. It specifies CSVPRPGVAYNEQFF.

V gene TRBV7-2 combines with J gene TRBJ2-1, with a possible D match to TRBD2 (6 bases). The CDR3 loop spans 13 amino acids. Germline V gene data show CDR1 as SGHTA and CDR2 as FQGNSA. V lost 4 bases and J lost 8, with 12 bases in between. CDR3 sequence (DNA): TGTGCCAGCAGCTCCCTTTGGAGGGATGAGCAGTTCTTC. Translating gives CASSSLWRDEQFF.